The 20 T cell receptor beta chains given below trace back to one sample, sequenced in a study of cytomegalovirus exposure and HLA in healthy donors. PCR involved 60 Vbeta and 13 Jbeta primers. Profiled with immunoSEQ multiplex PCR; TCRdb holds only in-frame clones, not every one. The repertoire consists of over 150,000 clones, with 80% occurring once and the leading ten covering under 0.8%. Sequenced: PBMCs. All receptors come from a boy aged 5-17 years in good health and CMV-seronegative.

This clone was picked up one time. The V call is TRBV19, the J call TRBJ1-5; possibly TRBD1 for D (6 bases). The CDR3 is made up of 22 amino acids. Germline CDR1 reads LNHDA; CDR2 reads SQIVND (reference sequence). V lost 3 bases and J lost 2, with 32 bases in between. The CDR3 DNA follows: TGTGCCAGTAGTATGGGGTTCCTCAACCGGGACACCATCGAGTGGGGCAATCAGCCCCAGCATTTT. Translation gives CASSMGFLNRDTIEWGNQPQHF. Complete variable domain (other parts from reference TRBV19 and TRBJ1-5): DGGITQSPKYLFRKEGQNVTLSCEQNLNHDAMYWYRQDPGQGLRLIYYSQIVNDFQKGDIAEGYSVSREKKESFPLTVTSAQKNPTAFYLCASSMGFLNRDTIEWGNQPQHFGDGTRLSIL.

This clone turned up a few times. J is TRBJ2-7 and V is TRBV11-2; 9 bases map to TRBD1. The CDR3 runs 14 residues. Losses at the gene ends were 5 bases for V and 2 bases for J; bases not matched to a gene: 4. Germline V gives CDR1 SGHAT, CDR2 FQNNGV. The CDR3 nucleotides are TGTGCCAGCAGCCCGGGGACAGGGCCCTACGAGCAGTACTTC. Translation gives CASSPGTGPYEQYF.

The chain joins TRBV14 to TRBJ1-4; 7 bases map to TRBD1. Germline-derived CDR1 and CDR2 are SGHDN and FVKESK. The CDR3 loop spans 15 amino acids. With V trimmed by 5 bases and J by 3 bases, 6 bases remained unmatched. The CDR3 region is CASSAYRGPNEKLFF. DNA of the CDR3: TGTGCCAGCAGCGCCTACAGGGGCCCTAATGAAAAACTGTTTTTT.

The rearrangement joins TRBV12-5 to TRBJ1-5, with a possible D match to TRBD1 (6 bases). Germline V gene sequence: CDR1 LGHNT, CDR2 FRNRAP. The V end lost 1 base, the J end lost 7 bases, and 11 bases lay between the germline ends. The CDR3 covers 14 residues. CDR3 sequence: CASGLGQGSQPQHF. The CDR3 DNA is TGTGCTAGTGGTTTGGGGCAGGGGAGCCAGCCCCAGCATTTT.

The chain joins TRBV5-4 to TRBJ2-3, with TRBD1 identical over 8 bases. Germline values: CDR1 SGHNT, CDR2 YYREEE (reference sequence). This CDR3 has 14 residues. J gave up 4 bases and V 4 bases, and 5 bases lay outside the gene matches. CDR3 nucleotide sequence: TGTGCCAGCAGCCTGGGGACAGGCCCAGATACGCAGTATTTT. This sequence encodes CASSLGTGPDTQYF.

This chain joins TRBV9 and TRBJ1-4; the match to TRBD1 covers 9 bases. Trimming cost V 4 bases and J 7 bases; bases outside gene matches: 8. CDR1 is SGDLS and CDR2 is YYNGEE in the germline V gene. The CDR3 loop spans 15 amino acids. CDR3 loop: CASSLRGQGREKLFF. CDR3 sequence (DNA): TGTGCCAGCAGCCTCCGGGGACAGGGTCGTGAAAAACTGTTTTTT.

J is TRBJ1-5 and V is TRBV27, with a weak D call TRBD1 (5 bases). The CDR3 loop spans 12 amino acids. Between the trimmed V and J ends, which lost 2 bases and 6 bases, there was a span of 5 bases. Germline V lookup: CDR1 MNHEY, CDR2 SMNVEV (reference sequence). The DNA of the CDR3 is TGTGCCAGCAGTTTAACAGGTCAGCCCCAGCATTTT. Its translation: CASSLTGQPQHF.

The chain's CDR3 is CASSPSSMSTDTQYF. The CDR3 DNA follows: TGTGCCAGCAGCCCGTCTAGCATGAGCACAGATACGCAGTATTTT. The V and J genes are TRBV7-6 and TRBJ2-3, with a weak D call TRBD2 (5 bases). The germline V gene encodes CDR1 SGHVS and CDR2 FNYEAQ. The CDR3 extends over 15 amino acids. V lost 5 bases and J 0 bases, leaving 12 bases between the germline ends.

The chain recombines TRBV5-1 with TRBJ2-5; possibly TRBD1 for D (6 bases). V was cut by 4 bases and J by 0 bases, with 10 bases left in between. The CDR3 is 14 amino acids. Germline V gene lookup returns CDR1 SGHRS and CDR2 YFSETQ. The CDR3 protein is CASSDRTDQETQYF. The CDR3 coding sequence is TGCGCCAGCAGCGACCGGACAGACCAAGAGACCCAGTACTTC. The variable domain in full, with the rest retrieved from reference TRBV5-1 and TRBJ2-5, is KAGVTQTPRYLIKTRGQQVTLSCSPISGHRSVSWYQQTPGQGLQFLFEYFSETQRNKGNFPGRFSGRQFSNSRSEMNVSTLELGDSALYLCASSDRTDQETQYFGPGTRLLVL.

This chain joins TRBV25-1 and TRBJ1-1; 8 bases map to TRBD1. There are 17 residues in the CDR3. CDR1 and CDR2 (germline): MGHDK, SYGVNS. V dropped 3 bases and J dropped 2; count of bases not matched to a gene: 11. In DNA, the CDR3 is TGTGCCAGCAGTGAGTCGGAGACAGGGGCCCTAAACACTGAAGCTTTCTTT. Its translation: CASSESETGALNTEAFF. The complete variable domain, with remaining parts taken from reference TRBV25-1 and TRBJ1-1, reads EADIYQTPRYLVIGTGKKITLECSQTMGHDKMYWYQQDPGMELHLIHYSYGVNSTEKGDLSSESTVSRIRTEHFPLTLESARPSHTSQYLCASSESETGALNTEAFFGQGTRLTVV.

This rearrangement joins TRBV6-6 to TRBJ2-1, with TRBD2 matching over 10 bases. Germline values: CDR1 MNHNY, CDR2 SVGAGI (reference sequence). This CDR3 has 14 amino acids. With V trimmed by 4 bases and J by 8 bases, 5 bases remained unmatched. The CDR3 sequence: CASSSGLASDEQFF. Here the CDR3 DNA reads TGTGCCAGCAGTTCGGGACTAGCGAGTGATGAGCAGTTCTTC.

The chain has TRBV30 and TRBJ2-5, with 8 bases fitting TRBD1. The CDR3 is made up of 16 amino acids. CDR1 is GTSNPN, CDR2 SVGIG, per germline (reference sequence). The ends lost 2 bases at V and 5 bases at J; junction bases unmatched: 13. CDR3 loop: CAWSSPRGRFLETQYF. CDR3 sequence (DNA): TGTGCCTGGAGTTCTCCCAGGGGGCGCTTTTTGGAGACCCAGTACTTC.

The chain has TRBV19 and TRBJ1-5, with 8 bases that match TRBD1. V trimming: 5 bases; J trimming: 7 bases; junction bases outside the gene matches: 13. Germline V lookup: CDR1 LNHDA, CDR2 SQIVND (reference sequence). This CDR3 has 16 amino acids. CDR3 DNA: TGTGCCAGTAGTCGAGCACGCCAGGGGGCCGGACAGCCCCAGCATTTT. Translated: CASSRARQGAGQPQHF.

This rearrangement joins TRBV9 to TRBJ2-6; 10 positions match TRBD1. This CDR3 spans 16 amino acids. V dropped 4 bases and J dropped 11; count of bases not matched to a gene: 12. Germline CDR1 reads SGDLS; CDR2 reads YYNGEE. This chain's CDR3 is CASSYDNGQGVDVLTF. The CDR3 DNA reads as TGTGCCAGCAGCTATGATAATGGACAGGGGGTCGACGTCCTGACTTTC.

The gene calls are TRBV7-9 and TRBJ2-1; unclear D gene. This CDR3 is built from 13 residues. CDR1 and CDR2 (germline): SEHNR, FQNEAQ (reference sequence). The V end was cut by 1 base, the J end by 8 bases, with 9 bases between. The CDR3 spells CASSLVALHEQFF. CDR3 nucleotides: TGTGCCAGCAGCTTAGTGGCCCTCCATGAGCAGTTCTTC.

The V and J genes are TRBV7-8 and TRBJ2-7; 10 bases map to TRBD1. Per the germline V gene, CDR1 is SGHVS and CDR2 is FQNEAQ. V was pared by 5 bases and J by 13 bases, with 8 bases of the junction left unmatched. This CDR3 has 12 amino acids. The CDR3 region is CASSPGTGVLYF. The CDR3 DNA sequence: TGTGCCAGCAGCCCAGGGACAGGGGTACTTTACTTC.

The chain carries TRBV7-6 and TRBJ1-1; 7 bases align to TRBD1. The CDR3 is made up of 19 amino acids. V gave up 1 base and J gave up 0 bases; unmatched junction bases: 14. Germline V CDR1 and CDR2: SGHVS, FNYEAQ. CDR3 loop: CASSLDLAGQENMNTEAFF. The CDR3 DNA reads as TGTGCCAGCAGCTTAGATTTAGCCGGACAGGAGAACATGAACACTGAAGCTTTCTTT.

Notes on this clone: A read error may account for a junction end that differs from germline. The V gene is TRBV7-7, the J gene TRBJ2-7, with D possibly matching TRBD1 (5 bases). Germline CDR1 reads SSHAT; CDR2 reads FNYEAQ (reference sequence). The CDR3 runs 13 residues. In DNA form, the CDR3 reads TGTGCTAGCAGCTTAGGCAGGGAAAGCGAGCAGTACTTC. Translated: CASSLGRESEQYF.

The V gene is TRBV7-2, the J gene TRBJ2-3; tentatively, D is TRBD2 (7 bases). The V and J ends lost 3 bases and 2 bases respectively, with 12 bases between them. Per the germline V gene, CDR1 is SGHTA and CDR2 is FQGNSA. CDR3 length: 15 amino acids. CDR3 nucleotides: TGTGCCAGCAGCTTTAGAGGGGGGGACACAGATACGCAGTATTTT. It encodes CASSFRGGDTDTQYF.

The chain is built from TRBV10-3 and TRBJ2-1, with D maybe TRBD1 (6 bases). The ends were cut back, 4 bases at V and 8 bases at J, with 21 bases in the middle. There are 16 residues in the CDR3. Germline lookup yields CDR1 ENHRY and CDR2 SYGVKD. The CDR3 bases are TGTGCCATCAGTGGGGCCTTACAGGGTTCCATGTATGAGCAGTTCTTC. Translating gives CAISGALQGSMYEQFF.